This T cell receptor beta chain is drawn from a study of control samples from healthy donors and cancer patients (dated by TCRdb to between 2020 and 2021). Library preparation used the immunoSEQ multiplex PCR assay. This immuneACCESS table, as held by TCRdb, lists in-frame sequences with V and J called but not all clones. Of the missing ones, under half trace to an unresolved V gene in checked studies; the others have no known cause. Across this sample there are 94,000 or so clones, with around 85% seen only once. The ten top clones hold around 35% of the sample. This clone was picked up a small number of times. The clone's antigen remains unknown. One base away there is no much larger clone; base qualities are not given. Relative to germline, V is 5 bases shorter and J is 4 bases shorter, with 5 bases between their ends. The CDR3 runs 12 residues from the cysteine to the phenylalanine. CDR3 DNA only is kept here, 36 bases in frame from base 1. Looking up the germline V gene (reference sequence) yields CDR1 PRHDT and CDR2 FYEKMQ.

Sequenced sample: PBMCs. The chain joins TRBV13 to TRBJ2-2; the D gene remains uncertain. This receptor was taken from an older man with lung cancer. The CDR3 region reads CASSHFTGELFF. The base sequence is TGTGCCAGCAGCCATTTCACCGGGGAGCTGTTTTTT.